This T cell receptor beta chain originates from a study of chemoradiotherapy in HPV16-positive cancers. Whole-study context: Candidate HPV-specific T-cell clones and common TCR motifs came from functional assays in a couple of HPV16-positive patients.

Study findings and constraints: Candidate HPV-specific clones and E7-related TCR motifs grew in tumor during treatment. Better recurrence-free survival went with HPV-responsive T-cell expansion in HPV16-positive patients. The functional HPV-specific definition rests on just a couple of HPV16-positive patients.

The CDR3 is 15 amino acids. Per the germline V gene, CDR1 is SGHAT and CDR2 is FQNNGV. V shed 3 bases and J shed 0 bases, with 12 bases lying between them. As to this clone: What it recognizes is unknown.

TCRdb keeps only in-frame clones here, not all; method: immunoSEQ multiplex PCR. The profile shows 30,000 to 45,000 clones, about four fifths of them singletons. The V and J genes are TRBV11-2 and TRBJ2-7; no clear D gene. The sequence was obtained from a human donor with HPV-associated anogenital cancer. This material consisted of blood, taken from a patient who underwent chemoradiotherapy. The CDR3 bases are TGTGCCAGCAGCTTTGGACCGTCTTTCTCCTACGAGCAGTACTTC. This encodes CASSFGPSFSYEQYF.